One and the same sample provided the 31 T cell receptor beta chains below, sequenced in a study of long-term antiretroviral therapy in people with HIV. Version v3.0 of the immunoSEQ assay ran at survey level. Using immunoSEQ multiplex PCR, the repertoire was profiled, and TCRdb retains in-frame clones only, with some absent. The sample contains fewer than 40,000 clones, around 83% of which appear only once. The source was unsorted PBMCs, collected 3.1 years after starting antiretroviral therapy. Receptors were obtained from a woman between 45 and 60 years old with HIV.

As regards this clone: A read error may account for a junction end that differs from germline. The chain combines TRBV7-7 with TRBJ2-5, with a possible D match to TRBD2 (5 bases). Germline V gene sequence: CDR1 SSHAT, CDR2 FNYEAQ (reference sequence). This CDR3 region has 14 residues. CDR3 DNA: TGTGCTAGCAGCCCGATAGAAGGCGGGGAGACCCAGTACTTC. It encodes CASSPIEGGETQYF.

This clone was seen just once. This sequence joins TRBV2 and TRBJ2-2; D ambiguous. The length of the CDR3 is 12 residues. Deletions cut 2 bases from V and 6 bases from J, with 4 bases between. The germline V gene has CDR1 SNHLY and CDR2 FYNNEI. Here the CDR3 reads CASSEFPGELFF. CDR3 nucleotides: TGTGCCAGCAGTGAATTCCCCGGGGAGCTGTTTTTT. Filled out from reference TRBV2 and TRBJ2-2, the complete variable domain reads EPEVTQTPSHQVTQMGQEVILRCVPISNHLYFYWYRQILGQKVEFLVSFYNNEISEKSEIFDDQFSVERPDGSNFTLKIRSTKLEDSAMYFCASSEFPGELFFGEGSRLTVL.

V and J are TRBV10-3 and TRBJ1-3, with D hard to call. Trimming removed 2 bases from V and 0 bases from J, with 8 bases in between. The CDR3 has 15 amino acids. Germline V gene data show CDR1 as ENHRY and CDR2 as SYGVKD. The chain's CDR3 is CAISENSGSGNTIYF. DNA of the CDR3: TGTGCCATCAGTGAGAACTCCGGCTCTGGAAACACCATATATTTT.

The chain uses TRBV6-1 and TRBJ2-4; tentative D call: TRBD2 (6 bases). The germline V gene encodes CDR1 MNHNS and CDR2 SASEGT. Deletions cut 0 bases from V and 0 bases from J, with 9 bases between. The CDR3 spans 16 residues. The CDR3 region is CASSEAGTLAKNIQYF. Here the CDR3 DNA reads TGTGCCAGCAGTGAAGCGGGGACTCTAGCCAAAAACATTCAGTACTTC.

CDR3 bases: TGCGCCAGCAGCCCAACAGGTGGCAATGAGCAGTTCTTC. Translating it yields CASSPTGGNEQFF. The chain recombines TRBV5-1 with TRBJ2-1; perhaps TRBD1 as D (5 bases). The V gene lost 4 bases and the J gene lost 6 bases, with 11 bases spanning the gap. CDR1 SGHRS and CDR2 YFSETQ come from the germline V gene. The CDR3 length is 13 residues.

The rearrangement uses TRBV5-1 and TRBJ1-2; D possibly corresponds to TRBD1 (6 bases). Per germline, CDR1 SGHRS and CDR2 YFSETQ. Trimming took off 0 bases at V and 4 bases at J, with 19 bases between the two ends. This CDR3 is built from 17 residues. The CDR3 DNA sequence: TGCGCCAGCAGCTTGGCCTGGGGGCGGGACCGGAGCTATGGCTACACCTTC. Protein product: CASSLAWGRDRSYGYTF.

The genes are TRBV30 and TRBJ1-2; TRBD1 matches at 8 bases. CDR1 is GTSNPN and CDR2 is SVGIG in the germline V gene (reference sequence). This CDR3 has 14 amino acids. Losses at the gene ends were 5 bases for V and 6 bases for J; bases not matched to a gene: 11. CDR3 DNA: TGTGCCTGGGGGAGGGCAGGGGGCTCGGATGGCTACACCTTC. Its translation is CAWGRAGGSDGYTF. The full variable domain, in which reference TRBV30 and TRBJ1-2 provide the parts outside the CDR3, is SQTIHQWPATLVQPVGSPLSLECTVEGTSNPNLYWYRQAAGRGLQLLFYSVGIGQISSEVPQNLSASRPQDRQFILSSKKLLLSDSGFYLCAWGRAGGSDGYTFGSGTRLTVV.

The gene calls are TRBV18 and TRBJ2-1; 9 bases fit TRBD1. J gave up 7 bases and V 2 bases, and 6 bases lay outside the gene matches. CDR3 length: 15 amino acids. Germline V gene data show CDR1 as KGHSH and CDR2 as LQKENI. DNA of the CDR3: TGTGCCAGCTCACCATCGACAGGGGGTGGTAATGAGCAGTTCTTC. Amino acid sequence: CASSPSTGGGNEQFF. The whole variable domain, filled in from reference TRBV18 and TRBJ2-1, reads NAGVMQNPRHLVRRRGQEARLRCSPMKGHSHVYWYRQLPEEGLKFMVYLQKENIIDESGMPKERFSAEFPKEGPSILRIQQVVRGDSAAYFCASSPSTGGGNEQFFGPGTRLTVL.

This chain uses TRBV9 with TRBJ1-4, with unresolved D. The CDR3 sequence is 18 residues long. V dropped 8 bases and J dropped 2 bases, with 25 bases sitting between them. Germline V gene lookup returns CDR1 SGDLS and CDR2 YYNGEE. The CDR3 is CARTREGVGWRTNEKLFF. CDR3 DNA: TGTGCCAGAACTAGGGAGGGTGTTGGGTGGCGGACTAATGAAAAACTGTTTTTT.

The chain employs TRBV2 and TRBJ1-6; a possible D gene is TRBD1 (5 bases). Germline CDR1 and CDR2: SNHLY and FYNNEI. Trimming left V 7 bases short and J 7 bases short, with 14 bases between. The CDR3 length is 14 residues. The CDR3 sequence: CASKRGDQNSPLHF. The DNA for the CDR3 is TGTGCCAGCAAAAGAGGGGACCAGAATTCACCCCTCCACTTT.

The CDR3 DNA follows: TGTGCCAGCAGCCGCGGGACAGGGGCTTACGAGCAGTACTTC. This sequence encodes CASSRGTGAYEQYF. The chain links TRBV7-2 to TRBJ2-7; 10 bases fit TRBD1. Germline V gene lookup returns CDR1 SGHTA and CDR2 FQGNSA. The CDR3 sequence is 14 residues long. V trimming: 5 bases; J trimming: 4 bases; junction bases outside the gene matches: 5.

The rearrangement links TRBV29-1 to TRBJ2-5, with 8 bases aligning to TRBD1. The ends lost 6 bases at V and 4 bases at J; junction bases unmatched: 7. The CDR3 runs to 13 residues. Germline V lookup: CDR1 SQVTM, CDR2 ANQGSEA. The CDR3 protein is CSVIPQGGETQYF. The CDR3 DNA reads TGCAGCGTAATCCCACAGGGGGGAGAGACCCAGTACTTC.

The rearrangement joins TRBV7-8 to TRBJ1-4, with 7 bases aligning to TRBD1. V lost 4 bases to trimming and J lost 7 bases; unmatched junction nucleotides: 6. The germline gives CDR1 SGHVS, CDR2 FQNEAQ. CDR3 length equals 14 residues. The CDR3 region is CASSSTGMGEKLFF. In nucleotides, the CDR3 is TGTGCCAGCAGCTCGACAGGGATGGGTGAAAAACTGTTTTTT.

The gene calls are TRBV4-1 and TRBJ1-1; D gene uncertain. The V and J ends lost 1 base and 5 bases respectively, with 8 bases between them. The CDR3 spans 13 residues. Germline CDR1 is MGHRA and CDR2 is YSYEKL. CDR3 nucleotides: TGCGCCAGCAGCCAAGCTGCGGGTACTGAAGCTTTCTTT. This translates into CASSQAAGTEAFF.

The gene calls are TRBV5-1 and TRBJ1-4; D gene unclear. The CDR3 consists of 15 residues. Trimming cost V 0 bases and J 2 bases, with 8 bases left between them. Germline assignment: CDR1 SGHRS and CDR2 YFSETQ. CDR3 in amino acids: CASSLGSGTNEKLFF. The CDR3 DNA follows: TGCGCCAGCAGCTTGGGTTCCGGGACTAATGAAAAACTGTTTTTT.

The rearrangement joins TRBV30 to TRBJ1-4, with TRBD1 matching over 8 bases. This CDR3 has 13 amino acids. The junction had 5 bases not matched to a gene; V was cut back by 4 bases and J by 7 bases. Germline-derived CDR1 and CDR2 are GTSNPN and SVGIG (reference sequence). The CDR3 DNA reads TGTGCCTGGACGGCCGGGACAGGTGAAAAACTGTTTTTT. This encodes CAWTAGTGEKLFF.

As to this clone: The junction shows a germline mismatch at one end, possibly a read error. The chain is built from TRBV4-2 and TRBJ2-7; possibly TRBD1 for D (6 bases). In germline, CDR1 is LGHNA, CDR2 YNFKEQ. The CDR3 loop spans 12 amino acids. CDR3 in amino acids: CASRHTGYEQYF. CDR3 bases: TGTGCCAGCCGCCATACAGGGTACGAGCAGTACTTC.

This chain connects TRBV30 to TRBJ1-4; a weak D match, TRBD1 (6 bases). This CDR3 region has 15 residues. V lost 5 bases and J lost 8, with 21 bases in between. Germline CDR1 reads GTSNPN; CDR2 reads SVGIG (reference sequence). The CDR3 DNA follows: TGTGCCTGGTGCCTCCCCGGGACATTATGCGAAAAACTGTTTTTT. Translation gives CAWCLPGTLCEKLFF.

The chain combines TRBV6-6 with TRBJ2-7; no clear D. The germline CDR1 and CDR2 sequences are MNHNY and SVGAGI (reference sequence). The CDR3 extends over 11 amino acids. Trimming stripped 5 bases from V and 3 bases from J, with 5 bases between. CDR3 loop: CASSPLYEQYF. The CDR3 nucleotides are TGTGCCAGCAGTCCCCTCTACGAGCAGTACTTC.

As to this clone: Compared with germline, one end of the junction differs, possibly owing to a read error. The CDR3 protein is CASGGTGEFLF. CDR3 bases: TGTGCCAGCGGGGGGACAGGGGAGTTTCTCTTT. J is TRBJ1-1 and V is TRBV28; 10 nucleotides line up with TRBD1. The germline CDR1 and CDR2 sequences are MDHEN and SYDVKM. This CDR3 is built from 11 residues.

The rearrangement joins TRBV15 to TRBJ2-7; TRBD1 matches 8 bases. There are 18 residues in the CDR3. Trimming at V came to 0 bases and at J to 4 bases, leaving 14 bases not matched to a gene. Germline V gene sequence: CDR1 LNHNV, CDR2 YYDKDF (reference sequence). CDR3 DNA sequence: TGTGCCACCAGCAGAGATGTATCTAGGACAGGGTCTCCATACGAGCAGTACTTC. Translation: CATSRDVSRTGSPYEQYF.

The J gene is TRBJ2-7, the V gene TRBV2; D is unclear. With 0 bases removed from V and 3 bases from J, the gap between germline ends came to 9 bases. The CDR3 is made up of 14 amino acids. From germline, CDR1 is SNHLY and CDR2 FYNNEI. The CDR3 region has the DNA TGTGCCAGCAGTGAAGCGCTGGGCGGCTACGAGCAGTACTTC. Protein: CASSEALGGYEQYF.

As concerns this clone: This sample includes further DNA sequences coding for the same CDR3. The chain recombines TRBV9 with TRBJ2-5, with D unclear. The germline V gene encodes CDR1 SGDLS and CDR2 YYNGEE. The CDR3 covers 11 residues. Trimming cost V 0 bases and J 5 bases, with 2 bases left between them. CDR3 sequence: CASSVEETQYF. The CDR3 bases are TGTGCCAGCAGCGTAGAGGAGACCCAGTACTTC.

V is TRBV2 and J is TRBJ1-3; D uncertain. From germline, CDR1 is SNHLY and CDR2 FYNNEI. Trimming removed 6 bases at V and 1 base at J, with 4 bases between. This CDR3 region has 12 residues. CDR3 residues: CASRDSGNTIYF. The CDR3 DNA reads as TGTGCCAGCAGGGATTCTGGAAACACCATATATTTT.

This chain uses TRBV7-9 with TRBJ2-1; possibly TRBD1 for D (5 bases). Germline V lookup: CDR1 SEHNR, CDR2 FQNEAQ (reference sequence). Trimming cost V 1 base and J 5 bases, with 6 bases left between them. CDR3 size: 13 residues. Written as DNA, the CDR3 is TGTGCCAGCAGCTTAGAAGGGGACAATGAGCAGTTCTTC. This codes for CASSLEGDNEQFF.

The chain recombines TRBV7-8 with TRBJ1-5; D unclear. The germline V gene has CDR1 SGHVS and CDR2 FQNEAQ. This CDR3 has 16 residues. Between the trimmed V and J ends, which lost 0 bases and 2 bases, there was a span of 11 bases. The CDR3 sequence: CASSLAEGLGNQPQHF. The DNA for the CDR3 is TGTGCCAGCAGCTTAGCGGAAGGGTTGGGCAATCAGCCCCAGCATTTT.

The chain uses TRBV7-3 and TRBJ1-1; 10 nucleotides align to TRBD1. Germline values: CDR1 SGHTA, CDR2 FQGTGA. The CDR3 runs to 17 residues. The J segment lost 4 bases and the V segment lost 1 base, leaving 9 bases of the junction unmatched. The chain's CDR3 is CASSLKGPGQGRTEAFF. The CDR3, as DNA: TGTGCCAGCAGCTTAAAGGGACCGGGACAGGGGCGCACTGAAGCTTTCTTT.

The rearrangement joins TRBV5-1 to TRBJ1-1, with 9 bases identical to TRBD1. The V and J ends lost 4 bases and 4 bases, in that order; junction bases with no gene match: 8. CDR1 and CDR2 (germline): SGHRS, YFSETQ. The CDR3 length is 15 residues. CDR3 sequence: CASSQNRGRVTEAFF. CDR3 DNA: TGCGCCAGCAGCCAAAACAGGGGGCGAGTCACTGAAGCTTTCTTT.

The V and J genes are TRBV5-1 and TRBJ2-1, with 8 bases aligning to TRBD2. The V gene end was trimmed by 7 bases and the J gene end by 0 bases; junction bases not matched to a gene: 6. The CDR3 spans 15 residues. Germline V CDR1 and CDR2: SGHRS, YFSETQ. The CDR3 spells CASEEGTSSYNEQFF. CDR3 coding DNA: TGCGCCAGCGAGGAAGGGACTAGCTCCTACAATGAGCAGTTCTTC.

The chain recombines TRBV6-5 with TRBJ1-2, with D unclear. The CDR3 has 11 amino acids. From germline, CDR1 is MNHEY and CDR2 SVGAGI. The V and J ends lost 6 bases and 8 bases respectively, with 10 bases between them. CDR3 sequence: CASRDQGGYTF. CDR3 nucleotide sequence: TGTGCCAGCAGGGATCAAGGAGGCTACACCTTC.

The chain employs TRBV7-3 and TRBJ1-1; 7 bases are a match to TRBD1. The V gene's germline CDR1 is SGHTA and CDR2 FQGTGA. Losses at the gene ends were 4 bases for V and 1 base for J; bases not matched to a gene: 3. This CDR3 spans 14 amino acids. CDR3 loop: CASSSGQPNTEAFF. CDR3 DNA sequence: TGTGCCAGCAGCTCGGGACAGCCGAACACTGAAGCTTTCTTT. Using reference TRBV7-3 and TRBJ1-1 for the parts outside the CDR3, the full variable domain is GAGVSQTPSNKVTEKGKYVELRCDPISGHTALYWYRQSLGQGPEFLIYFQGTGAADDSGLPNDRFFAVRPEGSVSTLKIQRTERGDSAVYLCASSSGQPNTEAFFGQGTRLTVV.